This TCR beta chain was documented in a study of blood T cell repertoires in COVID-19 (dated by TCRdb to 2020 to 2022). About the study as a whole: Samples from collaborators originated in the United States, Italy and Spain and spanned both the acute and convalescent phases of COVID-19. Samples came from the ongoing ImmuneRACE study (first 160 participants) plus 1,254 subjects from 6 global collaborators. Subjects who had been exposed to COVID-19, were actively infected with it, or had recovered from it provided the deeply sampled blood TCRbeta repertoires that made up the dataset. Where available, HLA class I and class II types were taken from metadata supplied by the sample provider and were not determined by assay-based typing. The prospective study material was composed of cDNA or gDNA derived from T cells, B-cell-depleted T cells, or PBMCs. A de-identified subject ID, COVID-19 status, age in years and sex were almost always included in the sample metadata. The repertoires were released in a freely available public database intended as a resource for research on the immune response to SARS-CoV-2. General findings and caveats noted by the study authors: How much clinical and demographic metadata was included differed by source and by participant, and the metadata was provided uncurated.

As for this clone: Its antigen has not been determined. No clone much larger than this one lies a single base away; base qualities are absent.

TCRbeta CDR3 regions were amplified from genomic DNA by means of the immunoSEQ Assay, a bias-controlled multiplex PCR. The authors' analysis ran thus. Within the assay, amplification of reference gene primers was used to estimate how many nucleated cells each sample contained. Sequence reads were collapsed and filtered to measure the absolute abundance of every unique TCRbeta CDR3 rearrangement. For each sample, productive Simpson clonality was calculated as the square root of Simpson's diversity index across productive rearrangements. Entries here come from immuneACCESS through TCRdb and include only in-frame sequences with V and J called. Some clones fail to appear in such tables; in the studies checked, an unresolved V gene covers under half of the shortfall, and the cause of the remainder is unknown. The DNA gave D and trimming, while V, J and clone size come from that table. The sample table records 40,000 or so clones; 74% of these occur just once. Of the sample, roughly a tenth falls within the top ten clones.

Taken from cysteine to phenylalanine, the CDR3 has 14 residues. Only the CDR3 DNA is retained, 42 bases long and in frame from the first base. Trimming at the junction amounts to 8 bases on V and 1 base on J, and the germline ends lie 14 bases apart. CDR1 and CDR2, per the germline V gene, are MNHEY and SVGAGI. In Seattle, one collaborating source enrolled patients while the infection was active and tracked those patients longitudinally over the course of disease. Each collaborating institution followed its own protocols to collect whole blood in K2EDTA tubes. For TCRbeta analysis, collaborators shipped samples in one of three forms: frozen whole blood, isolated PBMCs, or DNA extracted from either of those sample types.

Sequencing was done on a sample of peripheral blood. The receptor was isolated from a man aged 65 to 79 with COVID-19, enrolled during active disease. The chain is encoded by TRBV6-5 joined to TRBJ1-1; TRBD1 could be the D gene, as 6 bases match. This receptor carries the CDR3 CASVKGVGNTEAFF. The sequenced DNA is TGTGCCAGCGTTAAGGGGGTCGGGAACACTGAAGCTTTCTTT.